Given below is one TCR beta chain in context. Its target is not known. The CDR3 spans 14 residues. Germline CDR1 is SGHKS and CDR2 is YYEKEE (reference sequence). The ends lost 4 bases at V and 6 bases at J; junction bases unmatched: 6. TCRdb's table, derived via immunoSEQ multiplex PCR, lists solely in-frame clones and lacks some. The repertoire consists of over a million clones, with 95% to 99% occurring once and the leading ten covering about 0.45%. This entry belongs to a study of shared clonotypes between healthy human individuals. Study-level points and caveats: When compared with the clonotypes that were shared by all four sorted-subset donors, the non-shared clonotypes turned out to have lower generation probabilities. Sharing across several donors was seen in roughly 5% of naive CD4 clonotypes.

Only Caucasian adults living in Nashville, Tennessee made up the donor group. The chain combines TRBV5-5 with TRBJ2-1; TRBD2 matches 8 bases. The sequence was collected from a man aged 25-45 years in good health. Sequences were obtained from naive CD4+ T cells sorted from blood. Subset here: CD45RA+ positively selected. The CDR3, as DNA: TGTGCCAGCAGCGGGCACAGCGGGAGCAATGAGCAGTTCTTC. Translation: CASSGHSGSNEQFF. Full variable domain (outside the CDR3, taken from reference TRBV5-5 and TRBJ2-1): DAGVTQSPTHLIKTRGQQVTLRCSPISGHKSVSWYQQVLGQGPQFIFQYYEKEERGRGNFPDRFSARQFPNYSSELNVNALLLGDSALYLCASSGHSGSNEQFFGPGTRLTVL.